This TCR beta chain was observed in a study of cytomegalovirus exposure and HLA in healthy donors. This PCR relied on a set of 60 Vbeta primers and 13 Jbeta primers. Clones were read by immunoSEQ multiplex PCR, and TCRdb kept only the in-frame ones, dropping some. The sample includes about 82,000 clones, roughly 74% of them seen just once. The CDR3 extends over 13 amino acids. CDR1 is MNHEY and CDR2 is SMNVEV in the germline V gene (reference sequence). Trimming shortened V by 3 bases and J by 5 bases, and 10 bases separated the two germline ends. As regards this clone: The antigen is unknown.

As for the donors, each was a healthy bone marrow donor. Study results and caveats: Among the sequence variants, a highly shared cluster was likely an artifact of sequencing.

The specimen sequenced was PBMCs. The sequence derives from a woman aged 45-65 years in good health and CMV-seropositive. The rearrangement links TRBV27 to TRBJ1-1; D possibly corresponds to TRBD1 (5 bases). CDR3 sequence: CASSFRVTTEAFF. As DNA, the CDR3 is TGTGCCAGCAGTTTCAGGGTTACGACTGAAGCTTTCTTT.